The 17 T cell receptor beta chains given below trace back to one sample, sequenced in a study of blood T cell repertoires in COVID-19. This table comes from immunoSEQ multiplex PCR, and its TCRdb copy is limited to in-frame clones, with some not included. Seen here are nearly 350,000 clones, roughly 90% observed once, and the top ten hold more than 1%. The sample consisted of PBMCs or T cells enriched from blood (not recorded which). These receptors all stem from a woman in her 30s who had recovered from COVID-19.

This chain uses TRBV6-5 with TRBJ1-2, with D possibly matching TRBD1 (5 bases). The germline gives CDR1 MNHEY, CDR2 SVGAGI. With 7 bases removed from V and 2 bases from J, the gap between germline ends came to 14 bases. The CDR3 extends over 14 amino acids. The CDR3 loop reads CASTQFGGNYGYTF. The CDR3 DNA is TGTGCCAGCACGCAGTTCGGGGGGAACTATGGCTACACCTTC.

This clone was observed a single time. V gene TRBV7-2 combines with J gene TRBJ2-3; TRBD2 matches 15 bases. Trimming at V came to 5 bases and at J to 3 bases, leaving 6 bases not matched to a gene. Looked up from germline, CDR1 is SGHTA and CDR2 is FQGNSA. This CDR3 is built from 17 residues. The CDR3, as DNA: TGTGCCAGCAGCCCGCCGGGACTAGCGGGGGGTACAGATACGCAGTATTTT. As protein: CASSPPGLAGGTDTQYF.

The chain employs TRBV6-2 or TRBV6-3 and TRBJ1-2; possibly TRBD1 for D (5 bases). The length of the CDR3 is 15 residues. Germline V gene lookup returns CDR1 MNHEY and CDR2 SVGEGT. V shed 5 bases and J shed 9 bases, with 22 bases lying between them. CDR3 loop: CASSQTGFPPYRYTF. Here the CDR3 DNA reads TGTGCCAGCAGTCAAACAGGTTTCCCCCCATATCGCTACACCTTC.

CDR3 sequence: CTSSRQGRCLKYF. The DNA for the CDR3 is TGCACCAGCAGCCGACAGGGACGGTGTTTGAAGTATTTT. The chain carries TRBV1 and TRBJ2-3; TRBD1, the D gene given by the table, was not confirmed from the DNA. TRBV1 is an annotated pseudogene. The CDR3 covers 13 residues.

The chain joins TRBV11-2 to TRBJ1-1, with D possibly TRBD1 on 5 matching bases. CDR3 length equals 13 residues. V was trimmed by 2 bases and J by 6 bases, leaving 10 bases between them. Germline CDR1 SGHAT, CDR2 FQNNGV. CDR3 sequence reads: CASSLNGGAEAFF. CDR3 coding DNA: TGTGCCAGCAGCTTAAATGGGGGGGCTGAAGCTTTCTTT.

The chain carries TRBV19 and TRBJ2-2; 7 bases align to TRBD1. Germline trimming cut 5 bases from V and 3 bases from J; bases unmatched to any gene: 3. In germline, CDR1 is LNHDA, CDR2 SQIVND (reference sequence). This CDR3 is 14 amino acids long. In nucleotides, the CDR3 is TGTGCCAGTAGTTCCAGGGGGTACACCGGGGAGCTGTTTTTT. It codes for CASSSRGYTGELFF.

The V and J genes are TRBV19 and TRBJ1-6; 7 positions match TRBD1. With V trimmed by 5 bases and J by 6 bases, 7 bases remained unmatched. Looked up from germline, CDR1 is LNHDA and CDR2 is SQIVND (reference sequence). This CDR3 has 15 amino acids. The DNA of the CDR3 is TGTGCCAGTAGTCCGAGGACAGGAGGTAATTCACCCCTCCACTTT. Its translation is CASSPRTGGNSPLHF.

The CDR3 loop is CASSLGLAGESSYEQYF. CDR3 nucleotides: TGCGCCAGCAGCTTAGGACTAGCGGGGGAAAGCTCCTACGAGCAGTACTTC. The chain couples TRBV5-1 to TRBJ2-7, with 13 bases aligning to TRBD2. The CDR3 is 17 amino acids. The germline V gene has CDR1 SGHRS and CDR2 YFSETQ. Germline trimming cut 2 bases from V and 0 bases from J; bases unmatched to any gene: 5.

This sequence joins TRBV28 and TRBJ1-5; tentatively, D is TRBD1 (6 bases). Germline CDR1 is MDHEN and CDR2 is SYDVKM. V was cut by 1 base and J by 7 bases, with 17 bases left in between. The CDR3 is made up of 16 amino acids. CDR3 sequence (DNA): TGTGCCAGCAGTTTATTGTTAGGAACAGGGCAACAGCCCCAGCATTTT. Protein product: CASSLLLGTGQQPQHF.

The chain joins TRBV13 to TRBJ2-1; 9 bases are a match to TRBD2. V lost 6 bases, J lost 7 bases, and 13 bases stayed unmatched. Germline assignment: CDR1 PRHDT and CDR2 FYEKMQ (reference sequence). CDR3 length: 16 amino acids. In DNA, the CDR3 is TGTGCCAGCAGACCACCGGGACTAGCTTTGCGTAATGAGCAGTTCTTC. Its protein product is CASRPPGLALRNEQFF.

The sample holds a few counts of this clone. The chain links TRBV5-1 to TRBJ1-5, with D possibly matching TRBD1 (5 bases). Germline assignment: CDR1 SGHRS and CDR2 YFSETQ. The V end was cut by 5 bases, the J end by 2 bases, with 11 bases between. This CDR3 spans 14 amino acids. The CDR3 DNA reads as TGCGCCAGCAGTTGGGAAGGGGGCAATCAGCCCCAGCATTTT. It encodes CASSWEGGNQPQHF.

The chain links TRBV6-1 to TRBJ2-1; a weak D match, TRBD1 (6 bases). The CDR3 consists of 14 residues. V was pared by 3 bases and J by 7 bases, with 13 bases between. The germline V gene encodes CDR1 MNHNS and CDR2 SASEGT. CDR3 coding DNA: TGTGCCAGCAGTGATAGAGGCAGGGGTAATGAGCAGTTCTTC. Residues: CASSDRGRGNEQFF.

For this clone: Germline is not matched at one junction end, which may reflect a read error. The chain employs TRBV28 and TRBJ1-2, with TRBD1 as a possible D gene (6 bases). CDR1 is MDHEN and CDR2 is SYDVKM in the germline V gene. This CDR3 contains 12 residues. The CDR3 bases are TGTGCCAGCAGGTACAACCGGGACATTGGGTTCTTC. This translates into CASRYNRDIGFF.

The chain uses TRBV4-3 and TRBJ1-3; 8 bases align to TRBD1. J gave up 3 bases and V 4 bases, and 8 bases lay outside the gene matches. Germline CDR1 reads LGHNA; CDR2 reads YSLEER. The CDR3 sequence is 16 residues long. The CDR3 loop reads CASSPGQGGSGNTIYF. DNA for the CDR3: TGCGCCAGCAGCCCCGGACAGGGAGGGAGTGGAAACACCATATATTTT.

The chain combines TRBV30 with TRBJ2-7; 9 bases are a match to TRBD1. Unmatched junction bases numbered 4, after V lost 7 bases and J lost 3 bases. CDR1 and CDR2 (germline): GTSNPN, SVGIG (reference sequence). The CDR3 is 12 residues long. The CDR3 region has the DNA TGTGCCTTTACGGACAGGGGCTACGAGCAGTACTTC. Translation: CAFTDRGYEQYF.

The rearrangement uses TRBV19 and TRBJ1-1; 7 bases align to TRBD1. Germline CDR1 and CDR2: LNHDA and SQIVND (reference sequence). V was pared by 4 bases and J by 3 bases, with 8 bases of the junction left unmatched. The CDR3 runs 15 residues. CDR3 sequence reads: CASSTGTVSHTEAFF. The CDR3 DNA sequence: TGTGCCAGTAGTACCGGGACAGTGAGCCACACTGAAGCTTTCTTT.

The chain uses TRBV2 and TRBJ2-5; 12 nucleotides align to TRBD2. V gave up 2 bases and J gave up 11 bases; unmatched junction bases: 0. The CDR3 is 12 residues long. CDR1 SNHLY and CDR2 FYNNEI come from the germline V gene. CDR3 in amino acids: CASSELAGGQYF. The CDR3 DNA reads as TGTGCCAGCAGTGAACTAGCGGGGGGGCAGTACTTC. Supplemented by reference TRBV2 and TRBJ2-5, the full variable domain reads EPEVTQTPSHQVTQMGQEVILRCVPISNHLYFYWYRQILGQKVEFLVSFYNNEISEKSEIFDDQFSVERPDGSNFTLKIRSTKLEDSAMYFCASSELAGGQYFGPGTRLLVL.